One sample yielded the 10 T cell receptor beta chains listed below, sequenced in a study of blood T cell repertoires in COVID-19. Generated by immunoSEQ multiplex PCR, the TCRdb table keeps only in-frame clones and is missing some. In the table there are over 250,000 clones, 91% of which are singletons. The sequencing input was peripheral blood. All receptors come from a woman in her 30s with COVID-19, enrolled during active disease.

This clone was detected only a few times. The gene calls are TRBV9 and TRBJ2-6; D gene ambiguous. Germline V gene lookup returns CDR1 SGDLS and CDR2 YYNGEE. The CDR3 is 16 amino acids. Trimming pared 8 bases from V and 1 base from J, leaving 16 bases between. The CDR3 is CASAPLGGSGANVLTF. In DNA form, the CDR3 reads TGTGCCAGTGCGCCCCTAGGTGGGTCTGGGGCCAACGTCCTGACTTTC.

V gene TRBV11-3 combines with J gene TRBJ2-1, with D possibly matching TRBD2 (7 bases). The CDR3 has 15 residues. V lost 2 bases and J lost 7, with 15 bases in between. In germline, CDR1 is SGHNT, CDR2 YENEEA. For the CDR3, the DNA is TGTGCCAGCAGCTTATTGGGGGGGGCGGATAATGAGCAGTTCTTC. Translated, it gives CASSLLGGADNEQFF.

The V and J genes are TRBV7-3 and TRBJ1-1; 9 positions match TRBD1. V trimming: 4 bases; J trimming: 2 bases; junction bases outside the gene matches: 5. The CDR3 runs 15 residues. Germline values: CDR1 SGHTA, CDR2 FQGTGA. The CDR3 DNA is TGTGCCAGCAGCTCCACGGGACAGGGCAACACTGAAGCTTTCTTT. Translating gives CASSSTGQGNTEAFF.

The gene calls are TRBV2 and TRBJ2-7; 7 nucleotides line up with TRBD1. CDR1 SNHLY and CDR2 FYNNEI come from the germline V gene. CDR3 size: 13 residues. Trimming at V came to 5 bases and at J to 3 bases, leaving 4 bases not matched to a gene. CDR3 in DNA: TGTGCCAGCAGTTCCGGGACAGACTACGAGCAGTACTTC. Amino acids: CASSSGTDYEQYF. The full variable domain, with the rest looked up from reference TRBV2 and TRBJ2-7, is EPEVTQTPSHQVTQMGQEVILRCVPISNHLYFYWYRQILGQKVEFLVSFYNNEISEKSEIFDDQFSVERPDGSNFTLKIRSTKLEDSAMYFCASSSGTDYEQYFGPGTRLTVT.

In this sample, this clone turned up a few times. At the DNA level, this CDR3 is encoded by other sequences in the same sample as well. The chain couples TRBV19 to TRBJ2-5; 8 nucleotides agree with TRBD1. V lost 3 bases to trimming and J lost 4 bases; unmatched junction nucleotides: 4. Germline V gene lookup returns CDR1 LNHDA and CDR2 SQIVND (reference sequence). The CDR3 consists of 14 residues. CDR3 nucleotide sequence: TGTGCCAGTAGTATCGGGACAGGAAGAGAGACCCAGTACTTC. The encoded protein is CASSIGTGRETQYF.

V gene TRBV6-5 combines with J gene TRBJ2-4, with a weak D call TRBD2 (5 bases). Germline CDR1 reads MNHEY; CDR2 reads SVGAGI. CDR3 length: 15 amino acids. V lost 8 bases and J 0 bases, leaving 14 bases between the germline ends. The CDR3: CASGDGAGAKNIQYF. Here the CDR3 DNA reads TGTGCCAGCGGAGACGGCGCGGGAGCCAAAAACATTCAGTACTTC.

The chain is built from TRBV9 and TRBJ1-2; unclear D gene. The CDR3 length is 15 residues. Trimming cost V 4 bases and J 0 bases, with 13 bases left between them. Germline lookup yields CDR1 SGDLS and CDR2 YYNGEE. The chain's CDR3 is CASSPSAGANYGYTF. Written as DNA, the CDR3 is TGTGCCAGCAGCCCCTCAGCCGGGGCTAACTATGGCTACACCTTC.

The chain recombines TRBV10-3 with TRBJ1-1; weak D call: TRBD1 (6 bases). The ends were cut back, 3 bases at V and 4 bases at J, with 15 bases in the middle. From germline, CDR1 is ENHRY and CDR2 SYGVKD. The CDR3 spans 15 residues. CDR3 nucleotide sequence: TGTGCCATCAGTGACCCACAGGGTTGGGTCACTGAAGCTTTCTTT. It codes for CAISDPQGWVTEAFF.

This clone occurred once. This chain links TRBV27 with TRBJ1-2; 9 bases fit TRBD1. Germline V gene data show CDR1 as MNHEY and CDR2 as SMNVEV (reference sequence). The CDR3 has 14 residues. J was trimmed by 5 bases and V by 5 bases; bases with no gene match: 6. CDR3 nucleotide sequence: TGTGCCAGCAGTGGGTACAGGGGGCAATATGGCTACACCTTC. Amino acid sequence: CASSGYRGQYGYTF.

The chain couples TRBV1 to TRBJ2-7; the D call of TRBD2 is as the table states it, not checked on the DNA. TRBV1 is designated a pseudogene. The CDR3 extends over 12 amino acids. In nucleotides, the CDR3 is TGCACCCTGATGACTAGATCCTACGAGCAGTACTTC. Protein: CTLMTRSYEQYF.